This TCR beta chain is drawn from a study of early T cells in non-severe SARS-CoV-2 infection. In the study overall: Bulk RNA from unsorted whole blood was sequenced; chains were unpaired.

General study points: Anti-spike CD8 specificities were favored by VDJdb matching, whose results missed private and CD4 specificities.

This clonotype was counted at least ten times. Its target is not known. Unique molecular identifiers were affixed to single, distinct cDNA molecules. TCRdb recomputed calls from the 5' RACE reads with MiXCR, one row per CDR3 protein. There are some 80,000 distinct CDR3 sequences in the sample; 5% occur only once, and 7.3% lies in the top ten. The sample was whole blood, taken at baseline. The TCR comes from an adult who was a healthcare worker with PCR-confirmed SARS-CoV-2 infection or an uninfected control (not recorded which).

The CDR3 DNA reads as TGCGCCAGCAGGGAACTGAGCGGGGGTCCGAGCTCCTACAATGAGCAGTTCTTC. It encodes CASRELSGGPSSYNEQFF. V is TRBV5-1 and J is TRBJ2-1; 8 nucleotides match TRBD2. CDR1 and CDR2 from the germline V gene are SGHRS and YFSETQ. The CDR3 totals 18 residues. The V segment lost 5 bases and the J segment 0 bases; nucleotides outside the gene matches: 13.